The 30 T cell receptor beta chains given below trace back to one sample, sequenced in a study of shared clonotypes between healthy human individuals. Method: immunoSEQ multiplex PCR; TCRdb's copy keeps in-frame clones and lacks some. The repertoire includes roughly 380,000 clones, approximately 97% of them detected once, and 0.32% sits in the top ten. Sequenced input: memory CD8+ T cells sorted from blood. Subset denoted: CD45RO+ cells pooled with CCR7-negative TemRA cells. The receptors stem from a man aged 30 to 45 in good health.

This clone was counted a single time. The chain's CDR3 is CASSPPASMNTEAFF. The CDR3 nucleotides are TGTGCCAGCAGCCCACCTGCATCAATGAACACTGAAGCTTTCTTT. This chain links TRBV28 with TRBJ1-1; D is ambiguous. The length of the CDR3 is 15 residues. CDR1 and CDR2 (germline): MDHEN, SYDVKM. V lost 6 bases and J lost 0, with 14 bases in between.

In DNA form, the CDR3 reads TGTGCCAGCAGCCCAGCGGCGGGGGGAGATCAGCCCCAGCATTTT. This translates into CASSPAAGGDQPQHF. The chain employs TRBV9 and TRBJ1-5; tentative D call: TRBD1 (5 bases). CDR1 SGDLS and CDR2 YYNGEE come from the germline V gene. The CDR3 contains 15 residues. V lost 4 bases to trimming and J lost 5 bases, with 16 bases between them.

CDR3 in amino acids: CASIDRVLYEKLFF. CDR3 sequence (DNA): TGCGCCAGCATTGACCGGGTTCTTTATGAAAAACTGTTTTTT. The chain uses TRBV10-1 and TRBJ1-4; D uncertain. Germline V CDR1 and CDR2: WNHNN, SYGVQD (reference sequence). Trimming removed 7 bases from V and 6 bases from J, with 15 bases in between. CDR3 length: 14 residues.

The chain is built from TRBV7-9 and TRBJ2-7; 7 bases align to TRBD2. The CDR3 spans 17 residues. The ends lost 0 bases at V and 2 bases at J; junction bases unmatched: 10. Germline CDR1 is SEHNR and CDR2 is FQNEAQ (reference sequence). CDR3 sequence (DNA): TGTGCCAGCAGCTTAGCGTGGCCTTGGGGAGGGGCCTACGAGCAGTACTTC. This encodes CASSLAWPWGGAYEQYF. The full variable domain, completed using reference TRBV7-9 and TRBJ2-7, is DTGVSQNPRHKITKRGQNVTFRCDPISEHNRLYWYRQTLGQGPEFLTYFQNEAQLEKSRLLSDRFSAERPKGSFSTLEIQRTEQGDSAMYLCASSLAWPWGGAYEQYFGPGTRLTVT.

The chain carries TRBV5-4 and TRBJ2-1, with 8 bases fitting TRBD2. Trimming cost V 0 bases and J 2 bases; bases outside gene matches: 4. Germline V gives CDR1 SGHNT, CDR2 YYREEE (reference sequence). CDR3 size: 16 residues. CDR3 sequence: CASSLDGRGPYNEQFF. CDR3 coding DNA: TGTGCCAGCAGCTTGGACGGGAGGGGCCCCTACAATGAGCAGTTCTTC.

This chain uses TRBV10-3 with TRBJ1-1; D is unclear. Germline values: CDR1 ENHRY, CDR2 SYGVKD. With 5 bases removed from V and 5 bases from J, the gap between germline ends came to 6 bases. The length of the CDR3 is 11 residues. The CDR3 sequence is CAISTGTEAFF. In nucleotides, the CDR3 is TGTGCCATCAGTACCGGGACTGAAGCTTTCTTT.

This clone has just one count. The CDR3 region is CTSSQDRDYEQYF. The CDR3 DNA is TGCACCAGCAGCCAAGACCGGGACTACGAGCAGTACTTC. The V gene is TRBV1, the J gene TRBJ2-7; the table names TRBD2, a call not compared with the DNA. TRBV1 is a listed pseudogene. This CDR3 comprises 13 residues.

Written as DNA, the CDR3 is TGTGCCAGCAGCCAGGGACTAGCGCGCTACGAGCAGTACTTC. As protein: CASSQGLARYEQYF. The V gene is TRBV5-6, the J gene TRBJ2-7, with TRBD2 matching over 10 bases. The J segment lost 3 bases and the V segment lost 4 bases, leaving 4 bases of the junction unmatched. In germline, CDR1 is SGHDT, CDR2 YYEEEE. This CDR3 contains 14 residues.

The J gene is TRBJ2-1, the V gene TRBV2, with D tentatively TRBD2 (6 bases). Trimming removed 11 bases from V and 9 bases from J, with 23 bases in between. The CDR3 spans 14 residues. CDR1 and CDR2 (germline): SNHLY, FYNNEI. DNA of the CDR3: TGTGCCGCCGCCGGGACTCCCACCTTAGGTGAGCAGTTCTTC. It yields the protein CAAAGTPTLGEQFF.

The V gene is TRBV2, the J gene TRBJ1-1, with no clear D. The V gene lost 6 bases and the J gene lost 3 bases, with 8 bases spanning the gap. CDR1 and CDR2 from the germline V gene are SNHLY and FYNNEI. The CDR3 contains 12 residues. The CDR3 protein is CASSDQDTEAFF. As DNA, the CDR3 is TGTGCCAGCAGCGACCAGGACACTGAAGCTTTCTTT.

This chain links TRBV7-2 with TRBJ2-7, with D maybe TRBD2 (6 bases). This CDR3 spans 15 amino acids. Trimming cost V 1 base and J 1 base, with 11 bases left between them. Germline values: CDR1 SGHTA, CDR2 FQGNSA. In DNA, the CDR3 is TGTGCCAGCAGCTTAGGTTACGCGGGATCCTACGAGCAGTACTTC. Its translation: CASSLGYAGSYEQYF.

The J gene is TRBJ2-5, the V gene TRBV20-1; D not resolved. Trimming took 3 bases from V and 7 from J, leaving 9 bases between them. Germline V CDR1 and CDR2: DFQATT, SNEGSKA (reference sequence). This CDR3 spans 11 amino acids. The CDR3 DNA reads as TGCAGTGCTAGTATGGGCGGGACCCAGTACTTC. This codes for CSASMGGTQYF.

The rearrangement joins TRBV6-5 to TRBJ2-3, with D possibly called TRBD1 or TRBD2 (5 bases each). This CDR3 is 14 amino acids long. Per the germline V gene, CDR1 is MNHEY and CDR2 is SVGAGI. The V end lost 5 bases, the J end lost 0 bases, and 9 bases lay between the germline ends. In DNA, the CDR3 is TGTGCCAGCAGTCGTGGGGACAGCACAGATACGCAGTATTTT. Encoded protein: CASSRGDSTDTQYF.

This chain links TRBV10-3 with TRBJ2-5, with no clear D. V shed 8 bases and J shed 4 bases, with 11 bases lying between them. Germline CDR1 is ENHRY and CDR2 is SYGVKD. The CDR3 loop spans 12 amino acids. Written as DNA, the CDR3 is TGTGCCATCGCCACGGCCGCAGAGACCCAGTACTTC. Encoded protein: CAIATAAETQYF.

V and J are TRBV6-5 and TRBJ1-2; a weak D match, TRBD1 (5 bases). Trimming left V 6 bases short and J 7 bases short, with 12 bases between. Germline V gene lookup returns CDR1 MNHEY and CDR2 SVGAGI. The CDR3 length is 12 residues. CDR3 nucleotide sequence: TGTGCCAGCAGAGAGACAGTTGGTGGCTACACCTTC. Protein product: CASRETVGGYTF.

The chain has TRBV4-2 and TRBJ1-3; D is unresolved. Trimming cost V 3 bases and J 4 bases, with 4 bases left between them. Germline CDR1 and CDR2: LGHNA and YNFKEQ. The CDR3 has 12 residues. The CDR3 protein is CASSHSGNTIYF. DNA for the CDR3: TGTGCCAGCAGCCACAGCGGAAACACCATATATTTT.

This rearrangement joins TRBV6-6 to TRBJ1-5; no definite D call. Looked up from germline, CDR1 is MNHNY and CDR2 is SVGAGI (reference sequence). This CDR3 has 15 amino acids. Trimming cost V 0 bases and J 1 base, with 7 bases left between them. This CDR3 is CASSYSTRSNQPQHF. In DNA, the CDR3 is TGTGCCAGCAGTTACTCGACCAGGAGCAATCAGCCCCAGCATTTT.

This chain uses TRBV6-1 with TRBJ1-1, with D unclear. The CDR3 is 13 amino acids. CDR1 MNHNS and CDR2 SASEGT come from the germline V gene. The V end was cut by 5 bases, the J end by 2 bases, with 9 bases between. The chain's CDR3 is CASSLGLNTEAFF. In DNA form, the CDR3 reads TGTGCCAGCAGTCTGGGTCTAAACACTGAAGCTTTCTTT.

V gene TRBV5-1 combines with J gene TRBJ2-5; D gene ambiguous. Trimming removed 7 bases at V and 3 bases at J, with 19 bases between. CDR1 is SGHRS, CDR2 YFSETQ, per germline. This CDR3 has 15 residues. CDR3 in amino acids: CASHVGSGRKETQYF. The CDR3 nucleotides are TGCGCCAGCCATGTAGGTTCGGGCCGTAAAGAGACCCAGTACTTC. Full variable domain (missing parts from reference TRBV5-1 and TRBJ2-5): KAGVTQTPRYLIKTRGQQVTLSCSPISGHRSVSWYQQTPGQGLQFLFEYFSETQRNKGNFPGRFSGRQFSNSRSEMNVSTLELGDSALYLCASHVGSGRKETQYFGPGTRLLVL.

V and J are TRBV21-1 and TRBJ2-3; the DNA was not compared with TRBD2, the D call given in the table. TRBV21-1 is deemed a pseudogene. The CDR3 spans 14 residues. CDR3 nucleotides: TGTGCCAGCAGCAAAGCAGCTAGCACAGATACGCAGTATTTT. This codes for CASSKAASTDTQYF.

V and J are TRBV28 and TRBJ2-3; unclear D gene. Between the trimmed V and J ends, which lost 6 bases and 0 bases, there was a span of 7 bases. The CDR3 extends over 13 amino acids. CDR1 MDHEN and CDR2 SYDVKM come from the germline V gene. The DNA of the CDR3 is TGTGCCAGCAGAGTAACTAGCACAGATACGCAGTATTTT. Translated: CASRVTSTDTQYF.

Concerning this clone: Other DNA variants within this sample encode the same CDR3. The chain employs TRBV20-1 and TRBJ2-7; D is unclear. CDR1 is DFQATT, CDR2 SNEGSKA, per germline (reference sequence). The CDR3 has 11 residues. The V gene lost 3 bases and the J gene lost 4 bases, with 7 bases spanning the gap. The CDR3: CSASLGYEQYF. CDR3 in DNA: TGCAGTGCTAGTCTCGGGTACGAGCAGTACTTC.

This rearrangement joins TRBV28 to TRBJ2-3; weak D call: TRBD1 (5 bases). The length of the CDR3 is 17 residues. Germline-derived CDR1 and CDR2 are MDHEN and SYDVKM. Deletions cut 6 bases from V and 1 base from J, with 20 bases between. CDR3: CASRTLKIRVGTDTQYF. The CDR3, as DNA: TGTGCCAGCAGGACACTTAAGATCAGGGTTGGCACAGATACGCAGTATTTT.

CDR3 region: CASCDSGRDYNEQFF. CDR3 sequence (DNA): TGTGCCAGCTGTGATAGCGGGAGGGACTACAATGAGCAGTTCTTC. This chain uses TRBV5-8 with TRBJ2-1; 11 bases line up with TRBD2. The trim removed 7 bases at V and 3 bases at J, leaving 6 bases unmatched. This CDR3 contains 15 residues. Per the germline V gene, CDR1 is SGHTS and CDR2 is YDEGEE.

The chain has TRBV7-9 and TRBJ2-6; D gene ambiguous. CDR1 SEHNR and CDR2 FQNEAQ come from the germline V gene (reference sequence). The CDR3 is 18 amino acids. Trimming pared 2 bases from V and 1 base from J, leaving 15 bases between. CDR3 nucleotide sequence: TGTGCCAGCAGCTTAATCACGGACGTTCCTTCTGGGGCCAACGTCCTGACTTTC. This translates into CASSLITDVPSGANVLTF.

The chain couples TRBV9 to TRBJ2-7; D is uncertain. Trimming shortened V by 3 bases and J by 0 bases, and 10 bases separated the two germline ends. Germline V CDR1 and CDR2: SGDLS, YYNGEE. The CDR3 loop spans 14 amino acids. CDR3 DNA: TGTGCCAGCAGCGCCGACGGAAGCTCCTACGAGCAGTACTTC. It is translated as CASSADGSSYEQYF.

The CDR3 DNA reads as TGTGCCAGCAGCTTAGATCAGAACTCCTACGAGCAGTACTTC. Amino acid sequence: CASSLDQNSYEQYF. V is TRBV7-9 and J is TRBJ2-7; the D is unclear. The CDR3 loop spans 14 amino acids. Germline V gene lookup returns CDR1 SEHNR and CDR2 FQNEAQ (reference sequence). V shed 1 base and J shed 0 bases, with 7 bases lying between them.

This CDR3 is CASSAPTSGSSYNEQFF. The DNA of the CDR3 is TGTGCCAGCAGCGCCCCAACTAGCGGGAGCTCCTACAATGAGCAGTTCTTC. This chain connects TRBV6-4 to TRBJ2-1, with TRBD2 identical over 11 bases. The CDR3 runs to 17 residues. With 6 bases clipped from V and 0 bases from J, the junction kept 7 bases outside the gene matches. Germline V CDR1 and CDR2: MRHNA, SNTAGT.

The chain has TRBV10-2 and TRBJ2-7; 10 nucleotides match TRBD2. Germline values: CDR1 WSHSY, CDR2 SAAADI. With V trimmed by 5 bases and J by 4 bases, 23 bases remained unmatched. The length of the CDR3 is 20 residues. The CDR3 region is CASSPKILAGLQPGVYEQYF. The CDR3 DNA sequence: TGCGCCAGCAGTCCAAAAATACTAGCGGGACTACAACCGGGGGTATACGAGCAGTACTTC.

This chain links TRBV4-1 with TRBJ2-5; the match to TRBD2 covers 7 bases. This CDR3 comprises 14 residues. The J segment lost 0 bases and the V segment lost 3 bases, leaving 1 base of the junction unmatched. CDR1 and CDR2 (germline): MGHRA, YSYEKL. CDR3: CASSHGTNQETQYF. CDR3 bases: TGCGCCAGCAGCCATGGGACTAACCAAGAGACCCAGTACTTC.